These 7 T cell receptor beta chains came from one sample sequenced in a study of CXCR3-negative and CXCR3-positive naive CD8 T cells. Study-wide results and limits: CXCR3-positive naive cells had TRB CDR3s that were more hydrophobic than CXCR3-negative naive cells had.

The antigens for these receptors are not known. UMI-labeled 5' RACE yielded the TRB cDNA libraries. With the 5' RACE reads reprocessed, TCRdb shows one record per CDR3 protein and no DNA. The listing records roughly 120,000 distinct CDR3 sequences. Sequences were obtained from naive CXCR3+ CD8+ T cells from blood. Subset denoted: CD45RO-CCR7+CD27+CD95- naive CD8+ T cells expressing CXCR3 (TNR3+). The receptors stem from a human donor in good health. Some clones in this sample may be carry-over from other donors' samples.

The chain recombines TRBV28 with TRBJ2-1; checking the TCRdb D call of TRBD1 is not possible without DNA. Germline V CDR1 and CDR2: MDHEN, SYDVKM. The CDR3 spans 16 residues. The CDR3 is CASSFLRDSPYNEQFF.

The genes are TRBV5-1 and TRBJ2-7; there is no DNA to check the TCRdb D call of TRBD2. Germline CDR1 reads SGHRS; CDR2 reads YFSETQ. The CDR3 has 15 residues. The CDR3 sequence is CASSVTSGDLYEQYF.

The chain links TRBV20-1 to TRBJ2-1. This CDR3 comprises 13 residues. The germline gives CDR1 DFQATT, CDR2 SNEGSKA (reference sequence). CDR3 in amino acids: CSAFGFFYNEQFF.

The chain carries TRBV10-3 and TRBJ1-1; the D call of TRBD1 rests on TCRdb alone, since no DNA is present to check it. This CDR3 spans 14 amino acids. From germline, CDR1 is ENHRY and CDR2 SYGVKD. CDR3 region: CAISGRDLNTEAFF.

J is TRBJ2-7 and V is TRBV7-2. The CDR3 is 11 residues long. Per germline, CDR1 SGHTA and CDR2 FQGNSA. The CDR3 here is CASSFSHEQYF. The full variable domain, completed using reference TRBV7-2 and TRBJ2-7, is GAGVSQSPSNKVTEKGKDVELRCDPISGHTALYWYRQSLGQGLEFLIYFQGNSAPDKSGLPSDRFSAERTGGSVSTLTIQRTQQEDSAVYLCASSFSHEQYFGPGTRLTVT.

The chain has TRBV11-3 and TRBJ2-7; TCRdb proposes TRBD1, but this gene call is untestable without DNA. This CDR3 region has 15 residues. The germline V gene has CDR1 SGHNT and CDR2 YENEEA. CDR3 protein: CASSLAADISYEQYF.

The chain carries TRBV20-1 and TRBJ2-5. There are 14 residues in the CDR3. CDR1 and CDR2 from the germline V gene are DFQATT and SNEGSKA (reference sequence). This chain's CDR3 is CSARDMLAGETQYF.